A selection of T cell receptor beta chains follows, all from one sample in a study of PD-1 blockade in classical Hodgkin lymphoma. Data came from immunoSEQ multiplex PCR; TCRdb stores just in-frame clones and leaves some out. This repertoire shows about 93,000 clones, roughly 78% found once; its top ten account for roughly 10%. This specimen was peripheral blood mononuclear cells (PBMCs), taken before the fourth cycle of nivolumab. The receptor set was obtained from a human donor with classical Hodgkin lymphoma. The CDR3 runs from the conserved cysteine through the conserved F or W.

j_call	v_call	cdr3_aa
TRBJ2-1	TRBV18	CASSKPVNEQFF
TRBJ2-3	TRBV14	CASSQLLASTDTQYF
TRBJ2-4	TRBV18	CASSPGVGFENIQYF
TRBJ1-1	TRBV11-1	CASSLLAGGAEAFF
TRBJ2-1	TRBV7-9	CASSFRTSGANEQFF
TRBJ1-2	TRBV4-1	CASRRVDRERLYGYTF
TRBJ2-6	TRBV7-2	CASSLSRAGANVLTF
TRBJ2-3	TRBV7-9	CASRPTALTDTQYF
TRBJ2-5	TRBV18	CASSPLRVGGQETQYF
TRBJ1-1	TRBV5-8	CASSNRAPGTEAFF
TRBJ2-7	TRBV2	CASRGGSLSYEQYF
TRBJ2-3	TRBV7-9	CASSLTGEEYF
TRBJ2-7	TRBV28	CASSLVVPGSYEQYF
TRBJ1-1	TRBV9	CASSVEGQGFTEAFF
TRBJ1-2	TRBV7-9	CASSPPGGGSYGYTF
TRBJ2-5	TRBV7-3	CASSFQGGETQYF
TRBJ2-7	TRBV7-8	CASSLGGQAYEQYF
TRBJ2-5	TRBV6-5	CASSRAERQETQYF
TRBJ2-5	TRBV5-6	CASSLVRGETQYF
TRBJ2-3	TRBV7-9	CASSLFVAGGTDTQYF
TRBJ2-7	TRBV4-2	CASSQGGQGTYEQYF
TRBJ2-3	TRBV27	CASSPVIGGADTQYF
TRBJ2-7	TRBV6-5	CASNPTSGRYEQYF
TRBJ2-1	TRBV7-2	CASSPVLMPQFF
TRBJ2-2	TRBV7-9	CASSLAGDGELFF
TRBJ2-5	TRBV27	CASSLRTGQETQYF
TRBJ1-5	TRBV19	CASTYSSAAGLGNQPQHF
TRBJ2-1	TRBV20-1	CSSANYNEQFF
TRBJ2-6	TRBV27	CASSLRLISGANVLTF
TRBJ2-7	TRBV4-1	CASSQDLGTGQYEQYF
TRBJ2-5	TRBV19	CASMTSGGFGETQYF
TRBJ2-2	TRBV7-2	CASSLTSGGADSTGELFF
TRBJ2-5	TRBV5-8	CASSRGTGEGETQYF
TRBJ2-1	TRBV13	CASSPHWQPPNEQFF
TRBJ1-2	TRBV2	CASSDQINYGYTF
TRBJ1-2	TRBV28	CASIATENYGYTF
TRBJ1-5	TRBV6-5	CASSYAPNQPQHF
TRBJ2-2	TRBV19	CASSTGRAGAGELFF
TRBJ1-5	TRBV2	CASSDRVSNQPQHF
TRBJ2-3	TRBV4-1	CASSQDLRSGNTDTQYF
TRBJ1-2	TRBV10-3	CAISADSYGYTF
TRBJ2-5	TRBV28	CASSSRRRGQETQYF
TRBJ1-6	TRBV7-9	CASSLAGTANSPLHF
TRBJ1-1	TRBV9	CASSRDMNTEAFF
TRBJ2-7	TRBV10-2	CASSGQGNAYEQYF
TRBJ2-3	TRBV5-6	CASSLGLAGGKTDTQYF
TRBJ2-7	TRBV7-9	CASSSTSEGSYEQYF
TRBJ1-1	TRBV6-5	CASSYQGQGGVAFF
TRBJ1-6	TRBV7-8	CASSLFFGTTGRPLHF